This T cell receptor beta chain was sequenced for a study of identical twins. TCRdb redid the calling of the 5' RACE reads with MiXCR, one entry per CDR3 protein. The sample consists of some 320,000 distinct CDR3 sequences, 12% of them appearing once. This clonotype was seen only a few times. J gave up 1 base and V 0 bases, and 4 bases lay outside the gene matches. The CDR3 covers 16 residues. Looked up from germline, CDR1 is SGDLS and CDR2 is YYNGEE. Only healthy Caucasians were enrolled as donors. A further study also used this sample, focusing on yellow fever vaccine responses in identical twins. That study reports: Twins' vaccine T cell response reportedly seemed partly convergent, partly personalized.

Sequencing used CD8+ T cells sorted from blood. The receptor was isolated from a woman between 18 and 30 years old in good health. V and J are TRBV9 and TRBJ2-3; the match to TRBD2 covers 8 bases. The CDR3 here is CASSVVSGEGTDTQYF. For the CDR3, the DNA is TGTGCCAGCAGCGTAGTTAGCGGGGAGGGCACAGATACGCAGTATTTT.